This T cell receptor (beta chain) was recovered during a study of tumor-infiltrating lymphocytes in primary liver carcinoma. Overall study context: The patients, men and women alike, were aged 30 to 69 years. Study-wide results and limits: Researchers found tumor-adjacent and tumor-blood pairs overlapped less than tumor region pairs. Relative to blood, tumors carried a significantly larger fraction of the repertoire in their top 250 clones (p = 0.039).

Germline V gene sequence: CDR1 SQVTM, CDR2 ANQGSEA. This CDR3 is built from 15 residues. Production of TCR beta cDNA used approximately 0.45 ug total RNA together with a constant-region primer. Slightly modified ARM-PCR served as the procedure for the TCR beta libraries. These libraries came from three rounds of nested multiplex PCR. Both of the initial two PCR rounds ran for nine to eleven cycles and employed TRBV1-TRBV30 forward primers alongside a C-beta reverse primer. A single record per CDR3 protein comes from TCRdb applying MiXCR to the multiplex PCR reads. There are tens of thousands of distinct CDR3 sequences in the sample; roughly 73% occur only once, and around 40% lies in the top ten. Co-extracting RNA and DNA was done with about 20-33 mg of unsorted bulk tissue as input. Surgical resection treated primary liver carcinoma in the patients. Turning to this clonotype: Its antigen is undetermined. The junction shows a germline mismatch at one end, possibly a read error.

The sequence derives from a woman under 40 with primary liver carcinoma and hepatitis B virus infection. V gene TRBV29-1 combines with J gene TRBJ2-3, with D perhaps TRBD1 or TRBD2 (5 bases each). Sequencing was carried out using tumor-adjacent normal liver tissue. CDR3 protein: CSIETYRDPTDTQYF. CDR3 DNA: TGCAGCATTGAGACCTATAGGGACCCCACAGATACGCAGTATTTT.